What follows are 28 T cell receptor beta chains derived from one specimen sequenced in a study of T-cell memory formation after mild COVID-19. TCRdb recomputed calls from the 5' RACE reads with MiXCR, one row per CDR3 protein. Of 300,000 or so distinct CDR3 sequences listed, under 20% were seen once; the top ten hold about 23%. Material: PBMCs or a T cell subset sorted from them (not recorded which). The receptors here all came from a man between 18 and 29 years old who had mild COVID-19 (a few samples of this study predate the infection). Cell type and time point are not known.

This clonotype has a handful of counts. The V call is TRBV4-3, the J call TRBJ2-1, with 7 nucleotides matching TRBD2. The V gene end was trimmed by 0 bases and the J gene end by 6 bases; junction bases not matched to a gene: 5. Germline V CDR1 and CDR2: LGHNA, YSLEER. The CDR3 contains 15 residues. The DNA of the CDR3 is TGCGCCAGCAGCCAAGATGCCGGGACTACCAATGAGCAGTTCTTC. Amino acids: CASSQDAGTTNEQFF.

The rearrangement uses TRBV5-4 and TRBJ1-6, with a weak D call TRBD1 (6 bases). Trimming stripped 2 bases from V and 10 bases from J, with 16 bases between. The CDR3 covers 15 residues. Germline CDR1 is SGHNT and CDR2 is YYREEE (reference sequence). The CDR3 here is CASSFTDSRDSPLHF. The CDR3 DNA reads as TGTGCCAGCAGCTTTACGGACAGTCGAGACTCACCCCTCCACTTT.

A few counts support this clonotype. V is TRBV5-4 and J is TRBJ2-3; 7 nucleotides align to TRBD1. Germline loops: CDR1 SGHNT, CDR2 YYREEE (reference sequence). The CDR3 extends over 16 amino acids. V trimming: 3 bases; J trimming: 0 bases; junction bases outside the gene matches: 7. The CDR3: CASSSGQLRSTDTQYF. CDR3 coding DNA: TGTGCCAGCAGCTCGGGACAGCTCAGAAGCACAGATACGCAGTATTTT. Full variable domain (missing parts from reference TRBV5-4 and TRBJ2-3): ETGVTQSPTHLIKTRGQQVTLRCSSQSGHNTVSWYQQALGQGPQFIFQYYREEENGRGNFPPRFSGLQFPNYSSELNVNALELDDSALYLCASSSGQLRSTDTQYFGPGTRLTVL.

This clonotype has only a few counts. Sequence at one end of the junction differs from germline and may be a read error. The V gene is TRBV29-1, the J gene TRBJ2-2; no definite D call. The CDR3 loop spans 12 amino acids. Germline-derived CDR1 and CDR2 are SQVTM and ANQGSEA. The CDR3 DNA follows: TGCAGCGCTGAAACAGTGGGCGGGGAGCTGTTTTTT. Translated: CSAETVGGELFF.

CDR3 protein: CASSWGNSPLHF. The CDR3 DNA reads as TGTGCCAGCAGTTGGGGGAATTCACCCCTCCACTTT. The rearrangement links TRBV12-3 or TRBV12-4 to TRBJ1-6, with a tentative D call TRBD1 (5 bases). With 4 bases removed from V and 7 bases from J, the gap between germline ends came to 5 bases. The CDR3 loop spans 12 amino acids.

This clonotype was detected only a few times. V and J are TRBV5-1 and TRBJ2-1; D may be TRBD1 (5 bases). The CDR3 sequence is 13 residues long. CDR1 and CDR2 (germline): SGHRS, YFSETQ. V lost 1 base and J 6 bases, leaving 8 bases between the germline ends. This CDR3 is CASSLSQGNEQFF. The CDR3 coding sequence is TGCGCCAGCAGCTTGTCTCAGGGCAATGAGCAGTTCTTC.

This rearrangement joins TRBV20-1 to TRBJ2-7; 8 bases match TRBD2. The CDR3 loop spans 12 amino acids. V was pared by 5 bases and J by 6 bases, with 6 bases of the junction left unmatched. Germline values: CDR1 DFQATT, CDR2 SNEGSKA (reference sequence). The CDR3 nucleotides read TGCAGTGCTCCCCTAGCGGGCGGCGAGCAGTACTTC. The encoded protein is CSAPLAGGEQYF.

Only a few counts were recorded for this clonotype. The gene calls are TRBV29-1 and TRBJ1-1; D is unclear. Trimming removed 3 bases from V and 1 base from J, with 3 bases in between. The germline V gene encodes CDR1 SQVTM and CDR2 ANQGSEA. The CDR3 is made up of 11 amino acids. The CDR3 DNA follows: TGCAGCGTTGACCCGAACACTGAAGCTTTCTTT. It encodes CSVDPNTEAFF.

This clonotype was observed a few times. V and J are TRBV5-5 and TRBJ2-7; 7 bases agree with TRBD1. This CDR3 is 14 amino acids long. V lost 4 bases, J lost 4 bases, and 8 bases stayed unmatched. CDR1 and CDR2 (germline): SGHKS, YYEKEE (reference sequence). CDR3 amino acids: CASSLYLQGYEQYF. The CDR3 DNA follows: TGTGCCAGCAGCCTTTACTTACAGGGGTACGAGCAGTACTTC. Complete variable domain (other parts from reference TRBV5-5 and TRBJ2-7): DAGVTQSPTHLIKTRGQQVTLRCSPISGHKSVSWYQQVLGQGPQFIFQYYEKEERGRGNFPDRFSARQFPNYSSELNVNALLLGDSALYLCASSLYLQGYEQYFGPGTRLTVT.

The chain has TRBV20-1 and TRBJ1-4; possibly TRBD1 for D (5 bases). V was trimmed by 5 bases and J by 6 bases, leaving 10 bases between them. Germline loops: CDR1 DFQATT, CDR2 SNEGSKA (reference sequence). The CDR3 loop spans 12 amino acids. DNA of the CDR3: TGCAGTGCTCGGGGGTTGGATGAAAAACTGTTTTTT. It yields the protein CSARGLDEKLFF.

This clonotype has only a few counts. This chain connects TRBV4-3 to TRBJ2-2; D is uncertain. Germline values: CDR1 LGHNA, CDR2 YSLEER. The CDR3 is made up of 13 amino acids. Trimming took 3 bases from V and 1 from J, leaving 3 bases between them. In DNA form, the CDR3 reads TGCGCCAGCAGCCAGGGGAACACCGGGGAGCTGTTTTTT. The encoded protein is CASSQGNTGELFF.

This clonotype was picked up a small number of times. The chain joins TRBV7-2 to TRBJ1-4; D unresolved. Germline-derived CDR1 and CDR2 are SGHTA and FQGNSA. Deletions cut 3 bases from V and 13 bases from J, with 21 bases between. The CDR3 spans 15 residues. The CDR3 DNA is TGTGCCAGCAGCTTCATCCCCCCCCCGGAGGGCAGACTGTTTTTT. Protein sequence: CASSFIPPPEGRLFF.

In this sample, this clonotype turned up a few times. V usage is TRBV6-6 and J usage is TRBJ2-2, with no clear D. This CDR3 has 13 amino acids. Germline loops: CDR1 MNHNY, CDR2 SVGAGI (reference sequence). V lost 5 bases and J 3 bases, leaving 7 bases between the germline ends. The CDR3 protein is CASSQGYTGELFF. In DNA form, the CDR3 reads TGTGCCAGCAGTCAAGGGTACACCGGGGAGCTGTTTTTT.

This clonotype was observed a few times. This sequence joins TRBV29-1 and TRBJ2-7, with TRBD1 identical over 9 bases. Germline CDR1 SQVTM, CDR2 ANQGSEA. The CDR3 totals 12 residues. The CDR3 region is CTFMGTGNEQYF. The CDR3 nucleotides read TGCACCTTCATGGGGACAGGGAACGAGCAGTACTTC.

The chain carries TRBV6-5 and TRBJ2-7; D is unresolved. V lost 0 bases and J lost 6, with 6 bases in between. The germline V gene encodes CDR1 MNHEY and CDR2 SVGAGI. This CDR3 has 12 amino acids. The CDR3 nucleotides read TGTGCCAGCAGTTACTCTTGGGCCGAGCAGTACTTC. Translating gives CASSYSWAEQYF.

This clonotype was observed at least ten times. The V gene is TRBV20-1, the J gene TRBJ1-5; D ambiguous. The CDR3 is 17 residues long. The V end lost 3 bases, the J end lost 3 bases, and 21 bases lay between the germline ends. Per germline, CDR1 DFQATT and CDR2 SNEGSKA (reference sequence). The CDR3 region is CSARPRAGRGPNQPQHF. CDR3 sequence (DNA): TGCAGTGCTAGGCCCCGGGCGGGCCGAGGCCCCAATCAGCCCCAGCATTTT.

This chain links TRBV18 with TRBJ2-2; TRBD1 is a possible D gene (6 bases). Germline V gives CDR1 KGHSH, CDR2 LQKENI. The CDR3 has 16 amino acids. The V and J ends lost 3 bases and 2 bases respectively, with 13 bases between them. This CDR3 reads CASSPTGLGNTGELFF. In DNA form, the CDR3 reads TGTGCCAGCTCACCGACAGGTCTTGGAAACACCGGGGAGCTGTTTTTT.

This sequence joins TRBV7-2 and TRBJ2-3, with TRBD2 matching 11 bases. This CDR3 has 15 residues. J was trimmed by 6 bases and V by 4 bases; bases with no gene match: 6. In germline, CDR1 is SGHTA, CDR2 FQGNSA. Written as DNA, the CDR3 is TGTGCCAGCAGCTGGACTAGCGGGCCTATCGATACGCAGTATTTT. Encoded protein: CASSWTSGPIDTQYF. Supplemented by reference TRBV7-2 and TRBJ2-3, the full variable domain reads GAGVSQSPSNKVTEKGKDVELRCDPISGHTALYWYRQSLGQGLEFLIYFQGNSAPDKSGLPSDRFSAERTGGSVSTLTIQRTQQEDSAVYLCASSWTSGPIDTQYFGPGTRLTVL.

This chain connects TRBV20-1 to TRBJ1-1; D is possibly TRBD1 (6 bases). This CDR3 has 12 amino acids. The ends were cut back, 6 bases at V and 7 bases at J, with 15 bases in the middle. Germline V gene data show CDR1 as DFQATT and CDR2 as SNEGSKA (reference sequence). The CDR3 DNA reads TGCAGTGCCAGGCCGGGGGCGGATGAAGCTTTCTTT. Its translation: CSARPGADEAFF.

The chain couples TRBV11-2 to TRBJ2-1, with 10 bases fitting TRBD1. CDR3 length: 14 amino acids. The trim removed 6 bases at V and 12 bases at J, leaving 11 bases unmatched. The germline gives CDR1 SGHAT, CDR2 FQNNGV. The CDR3 sequence: CASRTRDRGMGQFF. In DNA, the CDR3 is TGTGCCAGCAGAACCCGGGACAGGGGCATGGGGCAGTTCTTC.

The rearrangement uses TRBV7-9 and TRBJ2-1, with 7 positions matching TRBD2. V shed 7 bases, J shed 9 bases, and the junction held 21 bases outside the gene matches. The V gene's germline CDR1 is SEHNR and CDR2 FQNEAQ (reference sequence). This CDR3 region has 17 residues. The CDR3 sequence: CASNGYNPGLRMGEQFF. The CDR3, as DNA: TGTGCCAGCAACGGCTACAATCCGGGACTACGCATGGGTGAGCAGTTCTTC. The complete variable domain, with remaining parts taken from reference TRBV7-9 and TRBJ2-1, reads DTGVSQNPRHKITKRGQNVTFRCDPISEHNRLYWYRQTLGQGPEFLTYFQNEAQLEKSRLLSDRFSAERPKGSFSTLEIQRTEQGDSAMYLCASNGYNPGLRMGEQFFGPGTRLTVL.

This chain joins TRBV9 and TRBJ2-3; 10 bases are a match to TRBD2. V was pared by 1 base and J by 2 bases, with 4 bases of the junction left unmatched. The CDR3 loop spans 16 amino acids. CDR1 is SGDLS and CDR2 is YYNGEE in the germline V gene. The CDR3 DNA reads TGTGCCAGCAGCGTACTAGCGGGGGCCTCCACAGATACGCAGTATTTT. It codes for CASSVLAGASTDTQYF. The full variable domain, its missing parts supplied by reference TRBV9 and TRBJ2-3, is DSGVTQTPKHLITATGQRVTLRCSPRSGDLSVYWYQQSLDQGLQFLIQYYNGEERAKGNILERFSAQQFPDLHSELNLSSLELGDSALYFCASSVLAGASTDTQYFGPGTRLTVL.

The chain joins TRBV4-1 to TRBJ1-1, with unresolved D. Looked up from germline, CDR1 is MGHRA and CDR2 is YSYEKL. The CDR3 sequence is 15 residues long. Trimming took 1 base from V and 0 from J, leaving 9 bases between them. The CDR3 DNA is TGCGCCAGCAGCCAAGTCTCCAGCATGAACACTGAAGCTTTCTTT. The encoded protein is CASSQVSSMNTEAFF.

At least ten counts were recorded for this clonotype. The chain recombines TRBV12-3 or TRBV12-4 with TRBJ2-3; tentatively, D is TRBD1 or TRBD2 (5 bases each). V was trimmed by 3 bases and J by 8 bases, leaving 6 bases between them. The length of the CDR3 is 11 residues. CDR3 amino acids: CASSFGGTQYF. CDR3 DNA sequence: TGTGCCAGCAGTTTTGGGGGTACGCAGTATTTT.

This clonotype was recorded a few times. V is TRBV7-2 and J is TRBJ2-3; perhaps D is TRBD1 or TRBD2 (5 bases each). In germline, CDR1 is SGHTA, CDR2 FQGNSA. This CDR3 comprises 16 residues. V lost 0 bases, J lost 7 bases, and 17 bases lay in between. The CDR3 nucleotides read TGTGCCAGCAGCTTAGCTGGGACCCCAGCCCCTCATACGCAGTATTTT. Amino acids: CASSLAGTPAPHTQYF.

This clonotype was recorded a few times. The chain carries TRBV12-3 or TRBV12-4 and TRBJ2-5, with TRBD1 identical over 7 bases. The CDR3 spans 14 residues. V was pared by 2 bases and J by 3 bases, with 3 bases of the junction left unmatched. CDR3 residues: CASSLIQGKETQYF. The DNA for the CDR3 is TGTGCCAGCAGTTTAATACAGGGGAAAGAGACCCAGTACTTC.

In this sample, this clonotype turned up a few times. This chain links TRBV5-1 with TRBJ2-1; 8 bases line up with TRBD2. After removal of 4 bases from V and 4 bases from J, the junction contained 25 bases not matched to a gene. The CDR3 has 21 amino acids. CDR1 SGHRS and CDR2 YFSETQ come from the germline V gene. CDR3 in DNA: TGCGCCAGCAGCCAACCGCTCCGGGGACCTAGCGGGCCCACCCTATACAATGAGCAGTTCTTC. Protein product: CASSQPLRGPSGPTLYNEQFF.

V gene TRBV19 combines with J gene TRBJ1-5, with D possibly matching TRBD1 (5 bases). This CDR3 has 12 residues. The V end was cut by 7 bases, the J end by 4 bases, with 8 bases between. Germline CDR1 LNHDA, CDR2 SQIVND (reference sequence). CDR3 DNA: TGTGCCAGTACTGACAGAAATCAGCCCCAGCATTTT. Its translation is CASTDRNQPQHF.